These T cell receptor beta chains were read from a single sample in a study of Graves' ophthalmopathy and Graves' hyperthyroidism. TCRdb reanalysed the multiplex PCR reads using MiXCR and keeps one entry per CDR3 protein. This table has hundreds of thousands of distinct CDR3 sequences, less than 55% appearing once. Sequenced input: peripheral blood. The source is an adult man with Graves' ophthalmopathy. Both conserved end residues are part of each CDR3. D genes are given only for firm matches. Size tells how often a clone was seen (once, few, many) or the class of an expanded clone, and some rows leave it out.

TRBJ1-2,NA,NA,TRBV2,CASSQEGVSNGYTF,TGCGCCAGCAGCCAAGAGGGTGTTTCGAATGGCTACACCTTC
TRBJ2-7,NA,NA,TRBV9,CASSLGRGVGYEQYF,TGTGCCAGCAGCTTGGGGCGCGGGGTGGGGTACGAGCAGTACTTC
TRBJ1-3,few,NA,TRBV19,CASSDQGGTIYF,TGTGCCAGTAGTGACCAAGGCGGCACCATATATTTT
TRBJ1-2,once,NA,TRBV6-5,CASSYSIVTITNYGYTF,TGTGCCAGCAGTTACTCGATTGTGACAATTACTAACTATGGCTACACCTTC
TRBJ2-7,few,NA,TRBV5-6,CASSDPGGRSYEQYF,TGTGCCAGCAGCGACCCAGGGGGGCGATCCTACGAGCAGTACTTC
TRBJ2-5,NA,NA,TRBV7-2,CASSTRLEIQETQYF,TGTGCCAGCAGCACGCGGCTAGAAATTCAAGAGACCCAGTACTTC
TRBJ1-5,NA,TRBD1,TRBV10-2,CASRDRGKETQHF,TGCGCCAGCAGGGACAGGGGGAAAGAGACCCAGCATTTT
TRBJ1-5,NA,TRBD1,TRBV9,CASSFRGQSQPQHF,TGTGCCAGCAGTTTCAGGGGGCAAAGTCAGCCCCAGCATTTT
TRBJ1-1,NA,TRBD1,TRBV7-3,CASSPPAGQGGAFF,TGTGCCAGCAGCCCCCCTGCAGGACAGGGAGGAGCTTTCTTT
TRBJ1-4,few,TRBD1,TRBV12-3/TRBV12-4,CASSKTGMATNEKLFF,TGTGCCAGCAGTAAGACAGGGATGGCAACTAATGAAAAACTGTTTTTT
TRBJ2-6,NA,TRBD1,TRBV18,CASSSTGQGFSGANVLTF,TGTGCCAGCTCATCGACGGGACAGGGGTTCTCTGGGGCCAACGTCCTGACTTTC
TRBJ1-1,many,NA,TRBV2,CASSGQMNTEAFF,TGTGCCAGCAGCGGACAAATGAACACTGAAGCTTTCTTT
TRBJ1-1,NA,TRBD1,TRBV10-3,CASSRTGGTNTEAFF,TGTGCCAGCAGTCGGACAGGGGGCACGAACACTGAAGCTTTCTTT
TRBJ2-5,few,TRBD1,TRBV29-1,CSAAQGAGQTQYF,TGCAGCGCTGCACAGGGGGCGGGCCAGACCCAGTACTTC
TRBJ1-2,few,TRBD1,TRBV20-1,CSASDRTSYGYTF,TGCAGTGCCTCGGACAGGACTAGCTATGGCTACACCTTC
TRBJ2-5,few,NA,TRBV12-3/TRBV12-4,CASSQTQYF,TGTGCCAGCAGTCAGACCCAGTACTTC
TRBJ1-2,NA,NA,TRBV4-1,CASSQDPQGGGYTF,TGCGCCAGCAGCCAAGATCCACAGGGTGGGGGCTACACCTTC
TRBJ1-4,NA,TRBD1,TRBV7-9,CASRTDRGLEKLFF,TGTGCCAGCAGAACGGACAGGGGGCTCGAAAAACTGTTTTTT
TRBJ2-7,many,NA,TRBV7-9,CASRGTQYEQYF,TGTGCCAGCAGAGGAACCCAGTACGAGCAGTACTTC
TRBJ1-4,few,TRBD1,TRBV20-1,CSARDHAQGEREKLFF,TGCAGTGCTAGAGATCACGCACAGGGGGAACGAGAAAAACTGTTTTTT
TRBJ1-2,NA,TRBD1,TRBV20-1,CSATTGDYGYTF,TGCAGTGCTACGACAGGGGACTATGGCTACACCTTC
TRBJ1-5,NA,NA,TRBV7-9,CASSPQGNGNQPQHF,TGTGCCAGCAGTCCCCAGGGGAACGGCAATCAGCCCCAGCATTTT
TRBJ2-5,NA,TRBD1,TRBV5-8,CASSFRDSIQETQYF,TGTGCCAGCAGCTTCCGGGACAGCATACAAGAGACCCAGTACTTC
TRBJ1-5,few,NA,TRBV29-1,CSVGTRNQPQHF,TGCAGCGTTGGGACACGCAATCAGCCCCAGCATTTT
TRBJ2-5,NA,NA,TRBV20-1,CSARRGGRGETQYF,TGCAGTGCGAGAAGGGGGGGCCGGGGAGAGACCCAGTACTTC
TRBJ1-2,many,NA,TRBV2,CASSGQGGYGYTF,TGTGCCAGCAGTGGCCAGGGTGGCTATGGCTACACCTTC
TRBJ2-7,NA,TRBD1,TRBV10-1,CASSPPDRGPYEQYF,TGTGCCAGCTCACCACCGGACAGGGGACCCTACGAGCAGTACTTC
TRBJ2-2,once,NA,TRBV28,CASSLEIQGGTGELFF,TGTGCCAGCAGCTTGGAAATTCAGGGCGGCACCGGGGAGCTGTTTTTT
TRBJ1-1,many,NA,TRBV2,CASSETDLLSF,TGTGCCAGCAGTGAAACGGATTTACTTTCTTTT
TRBJ1-4,few,NA,TRBV5-1,CASRGPSANEKLFF,TGCGCCAGCAGGGGGCCGTCGGCTAATGAAAAACTGTTTTTT
TRBJ1-5,NA,TRBD1,TRBV5-4,CASSDRGLNNQPQHF,TGTGCCAGCAGTGATAGGGGGCTCAACAATCAGCCCCAGCATTTT
TRBJ2-5,NA,NA,TRBV13,CARAWETQYF,TGTGCCCGCGCTTGGGAGACCCAGTACTTC
TRBJ1-2,NA,TRBD1,TRBV9,CASSPRTGMVDGYTF,TGTGCCAGCAGCCCCCGGACAGGGATGGTCGATGGCTACACCTTC
TRBJ2-7,NA,TRBD2,TRBV6-6,CASSYRKAGPVISYEQYF,TGTGCCAGCAGTTACCGGAAAGCGGGGCCGGTAATCTCCTACGAGCAGTACTTC
TRBJ2-2,NA,TRBD2,TRBV4-3,CASSRQGTSGNTGELFF,TGCGCCAGCAGCCGCCAAGGGACTAGCGGAAACACCGGGGAGCTGTTTTTT
TRBJ2-5,NA,NA,TRBV12-3/TRBV12-4,CASSSTGAETQYF,TGTGCCAGCAGTTCCACAGGAGCGGAGACCCAGTACTTC
TRBJ1-3,NA,TRBD1,TRBV29-1,CSSTTGDRGNTIYF,TGCAGCTCCACGACGGGGGACAGGGGAAACACCATATATTTT
TRBJ2-6,NA,TRBD1,TRBV20-1,CSARTGASSGANVLTF,TGCAGTGCTAGGACAGGGGCCAGCTCTGGGGCCAACGTCCTGACTTTC
TRBJ2-7,NA,NA,TRBV14,CASSQASEQYF,TGTGCCAGCAGCCAAGCGAGCGAGCAGTACTTC
TRBJ2-7,NA,NA,TRBV7-9,CASSPTDGPYEQYF,TGTGCCAGCAGCCCGACGGACGGCCCCTACGAGCAGTACTTC
TRBJ1-5,NA,NA,TRBV2,CASSESGGNQPQHF,TGTGCCAGCAGTGAATCTGGGGGCAATCAGCCCCAGCATTTT
TRBJ1-1,NA,NA,TRBV29-1,CSQDVGEAGAEAFF,TGCAGCCAAGACGTGGGAGAGGCAGGCGCTGAAGCTTTCTTT
TRBJ2-7,few,TRBD2,TRBV7-2,CASSLSGTKDYEQYF,TGTGCCAGCAGTCTTAGCGGGACTAAGGACTACGAGCAGTACTTC
TRBJ1-2,few,NA,TRBV7-9,CASSLRGWDGYTF,TGTGCCAGCAGCTTAAGGGGTTGGGATGGCTACACCTTC
TRBJ1-6,NA,TRBD1,TRBV9,CASSIRDSNSPLHF,TGTGCCAGCAGCATACGGGACAGTAATTCACCCCTCCACTTT
TRBJ1-2,once,NA,TRBV7-9,CAGSLENPSGYTF,TGTGCCGGCAGCTTAGAAAACCCCAGCGGCTACACCTTC
TRBJ2-2,NA,TRBD2,TRBV7-8,CASSLVLAGGLANTGELFF,TGTGCCAGCAGCTTAGTTCTAGCGGGGGGGCTCGCGAACACCGGGGAGCTGTTTTTT
TRBJ2-7,NA,NA,TRBV20-1,CSASRIDYKTGSSYEQYF,TGCAGTGCTAGCCGAATCGATTATAAAACAGGGAGCTCCTACGAGCAGTACTTC
TRBJ2-7,NA,TRBD1,TRBV7-2,CASSLAWDREIYEQYF,TGTGCCAGCAGCTTAGCGTGGGACAGGGAAATCTACGAGCAGTACTTC